This TCR beta chain appears in the sequencing data of a study of cytomegalovirus exposure and HLA in healthy donors. Overall study findings and caveats: Earlier analysis yielded a pattern in which most TCR beta V segments were productive about 90% or about 30% of the time. Most TCR sequences showed up rarely, but some public TCRs showed up in many donors.

About this clone: Its antigen is currently unknown.

The PCR made use of 60 Vbeta and 13 Jbeta primers. TCRdb's copy holds only in-frame clones and misses some; the assay was immunoSEQ multiplex PCR. Its table lists 40,000 to 45,000 clones. CDR1 and CDR2 from the germline V gene are LNHDA and SQIVND (reference sequence). The CDR3 totals 18 residues. J gave up 0 bases and V 9 bases, and 14 bases lay outside the gene matches. This cohort consisted of healthy bone marrow donors. Sequencing was performed on PBMCs. The sequence was obtained from a woman aged 25-40 years in good health and CMV-seronegative. The J gene is TRBJ2-6, the V gene TRBV19; 7 bases are a match to TRBD1. For the CDR3, the DNA is TGTGCCAGACCTAAAACCGGGACAGAACTCTCTGGGGCCAACGTCCTGACTTTC. This encodes CARPKTGTELSGANVLTF. The whole variable domain, remainder taken from reference TRBV19 and TRBJ2-6, is DGGITQSPKYLFRKEGQNVTLSCEQNLNHDAMYWYRQDPGQGLRLIYYSQIVNDFQKGDIAEGYSVSREKKESFPLTVTSAQKNPTAFYLCARPKTGTELSGANVLTFGAGSRLTVL.